One sample yielded the 11 T cell receptor beta chains listed below, sequenced in a study of T cell changes during pregnancy in multiple sclerosis. Measured with immunoSEQ multiplex PCR; TCRdb has only the in-frame clones, and not every one. The table has around 100,000 clones, roughly nine tenths seen once. The starting material was peripheral blood, obtained after pregnancy. These receptor sequences come from a female donor with multiple sclerosis, enrolled in a pregnancy study.

The V call is TRBV19, the J call TRBJ2-3; 10 positions match TRBD1. CDR1 and CDR2 (germline): LNHDA, SQIVND (reference sequence). The CDR3 has 14 amino acids. The ends lost 6 bases at V and 5 bases at J; junction bases unmatched: 5. The CDR3 spells CASSRQGARDTQYF. The CDR3 DNA is TGTGCCAGTAGCCGACAGGGGGCAAGAGATACGCAGTATTTT.

The chain couples TRBV19 to TRBJ2-6, with no clear D. Germline V gene sequence: CDR1 LNHDA, CDR2 SQIVND (reference sequence). V was cut by 8 bases and J by 4 bases, with 6 bases left in between. The CDR3 contains 12 residues. In DNA, the CDR3 is TGTGCCAGTGATGGCGGGGCCAACGTCCTGACTTTC. This codes for CASDGGANVLTF. Looking up the rest from reference TRBV19 and TRBJ2-6 gives the full variable domain: DGGITQSPKYLFRKEGQNVTLSCEQNLNHDAMYWYRQDPGQGLRLIYYSQIVNDFQKGDIAEGYSVSREKKESFPLTVTSAQKNPTAFYLCASDGGANVLTFGAGSRLTVL.

The V gene is TRBV15, the J gene TRBJ1-2, with a weak D call TRBD1 (5 bases). The CDR3 is made up of 12 amino acids. The V end was cut by 3 bases, the J end by 8 bases, with 10 bases between. Per the germline V gene, CDR1 is LNHNV and CDR2 is YYDKDF (reference sequence). CDR3 nucleotide sequence: TGTGCCACCAGCAGGCGGGACGGGGGCTACACCTTC. It is translated as CATSRRDGGYTF.

The chain is built from TRBV29-1 and TRBJ1-1; D might be TRBD1 (5 bases). The CDR3 runs 11 residues. Germline lookup yields CDR1 SQVTM and CDR2 ANQGSEA. The ends were cut back, 7 bases at V and 4 bases at J, with 10 bases in the middle. The CDR3 spells CSAEGVTEAFF. The DNA of the CDR3 is TGCAGCGCCGAAGGGGTCACTGAAGCTTTCTTT.

The chain combines TRBV11-2 with TRBJ1-1; 7 positions agree with TRBD1. The germline V gene has CDR1 SGHAT and CDR2 FQNNGV. CDR3 length: 14 residues. The V gene end was trimmed by 4 bases and the J gene end by 10 bases; junction bases not matched to a gene: 12. The CDR3 sequence is CASSSLQGIPGAFF. The CDR3 nucleotides are TGTGCCAGCAGCTCGCTACAGGGGATTCCTGGAGCTTTCTTT.

The chain links TRBV7-2 to TRBJ2-7; TRBD2 agrees at 8 bases. CDR3 size: 14 residues. Trimming took 1 base from V and 7 from J; bases not matched to a gene: 6. Germline CDR1 reads SGHTA; CDR2 reads FQGNSA. CDR3 loop: CASSLVWGGGEQYF. DNA of the CDR3: TGTGCCAGCAGCTTAGTATGGGGCGGGGGGGAGCAGTACTTC.

The V gene is TRBV7-2, the J gene TRBJ1-2; 8 bases are shared with TRBD1. Germline V CDR1 and CDR2: SGHTA, FQGNSA. This CDR3 has 16 residues. V dropped 4 bases and J dropped 4; count of bases not matched to a gene: 11. The CDR3: CASSSPGQALIYGYTF. Here the CDR3 DNA reads TGTGCCAGCAGCTCCCCGGGACAGGCCTTGATCTATGGCTACACCTTC.

The V and J genes are TRBV5-5 and TRBJ1-4, with 10 bases matching TRBD1. With V trimmed by 6 bases and J by 11 bases, 13 bases remained unmatched. The CDR3 contains 15 residues. The germline gives CDR1 SGHKS, CDR2 YYEKEE (reference sequence). CDR3 loop: CASNLLDRGLVKLFF. CDR3 sequence (DNA): TGTGCCAGCAACCTTTTAGACAGGGGGCTCGTGAAACTGTTTTTT. The whole variable domain, filled in from reference TRBV5-5 and TRBJ1-4, reads DAGVTQSPTHLIKTRGQQVTLRCSPISGHKSVSWYQQVLGQGPQFIFQYYEKEERGRGNFPDRFSARQFPNYSSELNVNALLLGDSALYLCASNLLDRGLVKLFFGSGTQLSVL.

The chain recombines TRBV5-1 with TRBJ2-2; D might be TRBD2 (5 bases). Germline V gene data show CDR1 as SGHRS and CDR2 as YFSETQ. Trimming left V 5 bases short and J 2 bases short, with 10 bases between. This CDR3 spans 14 amino acids. Written as DNA, the CDR3 is TGCGCCAGCAGGGAGGACGCAAACACCGGGGAGCTGTTTTTT. It specifies CASREDANTGELFF.

The chain links TRBV28 to TRBJ2-2; 10 nucleotides match TRBD1. Germline CDR1 reads MDHEN; CDR2 reads SYDVKM. V gave up 6 bases and J gave up 10 bases; unmatched junction bases: 5. This CDR3 is 13 amino acids long. The CDR3 nucleotides are TGTGCCAGCAGGACAGGGGGCTTGGAGGAGCTGTTTTTT. Translated, it gives CASRTGGLEELFF.

V and J are TRBV5-1 and TRBJ2-1; maybe TRBD2 (7 bases). The germline gives CDR1 SGHRS, CDR2 YFSETQ. The CDR3 consists of 16 residues. Between the trimmed V and J ends, which lost 0 bases and 1 base, there was a span of 11 bases. The CDR3 DNA is TGCGCCAGCAGCTTGGAGGGGGGGTTGTCCTACAATGAGCAGTTCTTC. It yields the protein CASSLEGGLSYNEQFF.